Listed here is a single TCR beta chain. The sample originates from a study of OX40 agonist ivuxolimab in advanced cancers. The V and J ends lost 3 bases and 4 bases respectively, with 17 bases between them. This CDR3 is 16 amino acids long. CDR1 is SGHAT, CDR2 FQNNGV, per germline. Generated by immunoSEQ multiplex PCR, the TCRdb table keeps only in-frame clones and is missing some. The table includes around 60,000 clones, 88% detected once. The sample in question was CD4+ or CD8+ T cells sorted from blood, obtained in a trial of the OX40 agonist ivuxolimab. The chain carries TRBV11-2 and TRBJ2-3; D is ambiguous. The sequence derives from an adult with an advanced solid tumor such as melanoma, head and neck, liver or kidney cancer. CDR3 in amino acids: CASSFPPASRPDTQYF. Here the CDR3 DNA reads TGTGCCAGCAGCTTCCCCCCCGCATCCAGGCCAGATACGCAGTATTTT.